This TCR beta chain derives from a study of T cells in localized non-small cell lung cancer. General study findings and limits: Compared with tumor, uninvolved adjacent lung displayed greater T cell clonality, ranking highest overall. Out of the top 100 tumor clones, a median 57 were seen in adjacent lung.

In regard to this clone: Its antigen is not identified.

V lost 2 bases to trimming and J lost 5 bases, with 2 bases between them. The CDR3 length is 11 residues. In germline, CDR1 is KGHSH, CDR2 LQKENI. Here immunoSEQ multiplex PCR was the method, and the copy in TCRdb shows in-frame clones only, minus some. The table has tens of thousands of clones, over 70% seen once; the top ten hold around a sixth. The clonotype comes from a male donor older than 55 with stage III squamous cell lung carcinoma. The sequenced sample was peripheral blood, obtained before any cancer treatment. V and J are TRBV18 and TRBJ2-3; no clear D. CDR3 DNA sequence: TGTGCCAGCTCACCAGAAGATACGCAGTATTTT. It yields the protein CASSPEDTQYF.